These T cell receptor beta chains were read from a single sample in a study of CD8+ T cells in alopecia areata. Generated by immunoSEQ multiplex PCR, the TCRdb table keeps only in-frame clones and is missing some. Among approximately 150,000 clones, less than 75% were seen once, and the ten largest hold approximately 34%. Sequencing input: CD8+ T cells sorted from blood. The source of these receptors is a human donor in good health. The CDR3 runs from the conserved cysteine through the conserved F or W. The D gene is left open where the match is weak. Clone size is stated in some rows and not others, as once, few, many or a class when expanded.

clone_size	v_call	j_call	d_call	cdr3_nt	cdr3_aa
few	TRBV7-9	TRBJ1-5	-	TGTGCCAGCAGCTTAGGGGTCAATCAGCCCCAGCATTTT	CASSLGVNQPQHF
-	TRBV28	TRBJ1-1	-	TGTGCCAGCAGCTCTGTGGAGGATTTGGACACTGAAGCTTTCTTT	CASSSVEDLDTEAFF
few	TRBV6-5	TRBJ1-2	-	TGTGCCAGCAGTTACGCCAGAGCTAACTATGGCTACACCTTC	CASSYARANYGYTF
-	TRBV9	TRBJ2-1	-	TGTGCCAGCAGCCCCACGGCTCGCTACAATGAGCAGTTCTTC	CASSPTARYNEQFF
-	TRBV11-2	TRBJ2-7	-	TGTGCCAGCAGCTTAGATGTAGCTAGCAACGAGCAGTACTTC	CASSLDVASNEQYF
few	TRBV7-8	TRBJ2-2	-	TGTGCCAGCAGCGATTTCGGAACCGGGGAGCTGTTTTTT	CASSDFGTGELFF
-	TRBV27	TRBJ2-1	-	TGTGCCAGCAGTGTCCGCGGCAATGAGCAGTTCTTC	CASSVRGNEQFF
-	TRBV6-6	TRBJ2-1	-	TGTGCCAGCCTTAGCGGCATGAGCTCCTACAATGAGCAGTTCTTC	CASLSGMSSYNEQFF
few	TRBV28	TRBJ2-3	TRBD2	TGTGCCAGCAAATTTAGCGGGACTAGCACAGATACGCAGTATTTT	CASKFSGTSTDTQYF
few	TRBV7-2	TRBJ2-3	TRBD1	TGTGCCAGCAGCATCCCACAGGGGGCGCCGGCAGATACGCAGTATTTT	CASSIPQGAPADTQYF
-	TRBV29-1	TRBJ2-7	TRBD1	TGCAGCGTTGTGGACAGGGCGACTAGCTACGAGCAGTACTTC	CSVVDRATSYEQYF
-	TRBV29-1	TRBJ2-1	-	TGCAGCGTTAAGGGCGGGACGTCCTACAATGAGCAGTTCTTC	CSVKGGTSYNEQFF
-	TRBV9	TRBJ2-7	-	TGTGCCAGCAGCCAGGGGACCCTCTCCTACGAGCAGTACTTC	CASSQGTLSYEQYF
few	TRBV14	TRBJ1-2	-	TGTGCCAGCAGCCAAGATGGAAGGGTCAATGGCTACACCTTC	CASSQDGRVNGYTF
-	TRBV6-1	TRBJ2-1	-	TGTGCCAGCGGTACCGTCTGGAATGAGCAGTTCTTC	CASGTVWNEQFF
-	TRBV19	TRBJ2-2	-	TGTGCCACCACCCTAGGGGTCACCGGGGAGCTGTTTTTT	CATTLGVTGELFF
-	TRBV5-1	TRBJ2-5	-	TGCGCCAGCAGCCCGGGACCAGGGGAGACCCAGTACTTC	CASSPGPGETQYF
-	TRBV11-1	TRBJ2-2	TRBD2	TGTGCCAGCAGCTTCTGGCAGCGGGAAGCGAACACCGGGGAGCTGTTTTTT	CASSFWQREANTGELFF
-	TRBV7-9	TRBJ2-1	TRBD1	TGTGCCAGCAGCTTTGACAGGGGGCATGAGCAGTTCTTC	CASSFDRGHEQFF
-	TRBV27	TRBJ1-5	-	TGTGCCAGCAGTTTTGGAATGGCTCAGCCCCAGCATTTT	CASSFGMAQPQHF
few	TRBV15	TRBJ2-2	-	TGTGCCACCAGCAGTTTGGAAGAGGCCGGGGAGCTGTTTTTT	CATSSLEEAGELFF
-	TRBV29-1	TRBJ1-6	-	TGCAGCGTTGGGGAGGACAGTAATTCACCCCTCCACTTT	CSVGEDSNSPLHF
-	TRBV4-1	TRBJ2-1	-	TGCGCCAGCAGCCGGGAATCGCTAAGCAATGAGCAGTTCTTC	CASSRESLSNEQFF
few	TRBV11-2	TRBJ1-1	TRBD1	TGTGCCAGCAGCTCCAGACGGGACAGGGGCACTGAAGCTTTCTTT	CASSSRRDRGTEAFF
few	TRBV9	TRBJ2-2	-	TGTGCCGTCTCTGGGGATACCGGGGAGCTGTTTTTT	CAVSGDTGELFF
few	TRBV29-1	TRBJ2-7	TRBD2	TGCAGCGCCCGGGGGGACTCCTACGAGCAGTACTTC	CSARGDSYEQYF
-	TRBV4-1	TRBJ2-2	-	TGCGCCAGCAGCCGGGCTAGCGAGAACGGGGAGCTGTTTTTT	CASSRASENGELFF
-	TRBV7-9	TRBJ2-1	-	TGTGCCAGCAGCTTAGGGGGCGATGAGCAGTTCTTC	CASSLGGDEQFF
once	TRBV27	TRBJ2-1	-	TGTGCCAGCAGTTTAGCCAGACGCAATGAGCAGTTCTTC	CASSLARRNEQFF
few	TRBV29-1	TRBJ2-3	TRBD2	TGCAGCGCCGCGGGAGGAGCCACAGATACGCAGTATTTT	CSAAGGATDTQYF
few	TRBV27	TRBJ2-7	TRBD1	TGTGCCAGCAGCCTCCCAGGCAGGGGGCACGAGCAGTACTTC	CASSLPGRGHEQYF
few	TRBV29-1	TRBJ2-2	-	TGCAGCGTTGATCACGACGGGGAGCTGTTTTTT	CSVDHDGELFF
few	TRBV6-5	TRBJ2-5	-	TGTGCCAGCAGTTACTCCGGGACCCAGTACTTC	CASSYSGTQYF
-	TRBV13	TRBJ2-7	-	TGTGCCAGCAGCTTACAACCCTACGAGCAGTACTTC	CASSLQPYEQYF